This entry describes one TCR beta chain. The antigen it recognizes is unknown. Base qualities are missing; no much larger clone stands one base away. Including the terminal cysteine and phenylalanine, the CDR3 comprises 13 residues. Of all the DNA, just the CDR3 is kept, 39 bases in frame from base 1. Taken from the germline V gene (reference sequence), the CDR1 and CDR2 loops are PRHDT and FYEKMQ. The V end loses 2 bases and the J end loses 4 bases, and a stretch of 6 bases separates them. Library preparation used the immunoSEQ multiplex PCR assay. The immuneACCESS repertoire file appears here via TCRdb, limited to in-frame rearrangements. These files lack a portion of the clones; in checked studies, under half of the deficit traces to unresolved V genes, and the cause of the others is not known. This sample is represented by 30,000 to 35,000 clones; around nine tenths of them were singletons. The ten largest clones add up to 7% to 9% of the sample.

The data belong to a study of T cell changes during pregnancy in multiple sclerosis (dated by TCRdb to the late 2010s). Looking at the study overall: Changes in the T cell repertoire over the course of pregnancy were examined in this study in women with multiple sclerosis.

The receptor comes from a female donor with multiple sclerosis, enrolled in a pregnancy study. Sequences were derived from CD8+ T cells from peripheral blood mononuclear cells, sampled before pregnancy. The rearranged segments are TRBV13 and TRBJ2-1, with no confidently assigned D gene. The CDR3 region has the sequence CASSLLQYNEQFF. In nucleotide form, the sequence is TGTGCCAGCAGCTTATTACAGTACAATGAGCAGTTCTTC.